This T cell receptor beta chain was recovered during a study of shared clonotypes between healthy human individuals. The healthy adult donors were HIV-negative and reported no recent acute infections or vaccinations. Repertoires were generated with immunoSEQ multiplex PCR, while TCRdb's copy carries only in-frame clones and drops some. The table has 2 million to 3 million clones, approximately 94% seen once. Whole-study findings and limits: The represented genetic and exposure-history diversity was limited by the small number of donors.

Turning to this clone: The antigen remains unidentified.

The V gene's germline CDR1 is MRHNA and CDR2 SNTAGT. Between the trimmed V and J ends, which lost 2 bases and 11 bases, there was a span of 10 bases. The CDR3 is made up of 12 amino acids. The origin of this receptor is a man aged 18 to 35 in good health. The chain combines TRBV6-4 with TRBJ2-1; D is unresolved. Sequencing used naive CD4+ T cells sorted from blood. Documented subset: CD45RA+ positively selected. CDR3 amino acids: CASSDRFSQQFF. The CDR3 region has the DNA TGTGCCAGCAGTGACAGGTTTTCCCAGCAGTTCTTC.